The clone carrying this T cell receptor beta chain has just a few counts. There were healthy Caucasian individuals from Russia, aged roughly 6 to 100, serving as donors. This sample was taken from a study of blood T cells in healthy people across ages. V was pared by 4 bases and J by 7 bases, with 6 bases between. Germline V lookup: CDR1 DFQATT, CDR2 SNEGSKA (reference sequence). The CDR3 length is 10 residues. Alongside a J-beta primer mix, a sample-barcoded 5' primer served in a second PCR lasting about 7 to 11 cycles. TCRdb itself ran the 5' RACE reads through MiXCR, one entry per CDR3 protein. The sample shows hundreds of thousands of distinct CDR3 sequences, about 62% of them seen only once.

This sequence originates from a man aged 25 to 40 in good health. Specimen: blood. The genes are TRBV20-1 and TRBJ2-3; D is ambiguous. The CDR3 sequence: CSATRNTQYF. The DNA for the CDR3 is TGCAGTGCTACGCGGAATACGCAGTATTTT.